The T cell receptor (beta chain) under discussion was sequenced for a study of OX40 agonist ivuxolimab in advanced cancers. Across the study: Ivuxolimab, which is an agonistic anti-OX40 (CD134) antibody, was administered to the patients. Among those treated, three patients had partial responses, one with hepatocellular carcinoma and two with cutaneous melanoma.

V was pared by 4 bases and J by 3 bases, with 16 bases of the junction left unmatched. The CDR3 is made up of 18 amino acids. Libraries were prepared by immunoSEQ multiplex PCR; TCRdb keeps only in-frame clonotypes and omits some of them. The table shows fewer than 90,000 clones, with roughly 89% occurring only once. Exclusion of a patient followed from autoimmune disease history or systemic immunosuppression. The TCR comes from an adult with an advanced solid tumor such as melanoma, head and neck, liver or kidney cancer. This sample comprised CD4+ or CD8+ T cells sorted from blood, obtained in a trial of the OX40 agonist ivuxolimab. The chain links TRBV23-1 to TRBJ2-5; the match to TRBD2 covers 8 bases. TRBV23-1 is an ORF, with its function uncertain. The CDR3 reads CASSPREARRSVKETQYF. CDR3 sequence (DNA): TGCGCCAGCAGTCCGCGGGAGGCTAGACGGTCCGTGAAAGAGACCCAGTACTTC.